This record concerns one TCR beta chain sequence. The record originates from a study of Ad26.COV2.S vaccination and SARS-CoV-2 variants. The treatment is: about 20 received Ad26.COV2.S at low or high dose, single or two shots; 5 received placebo; per-sample allocation not given. The samples were gathered on day 63 after the first injection of vaccine or placebo. The protocol was immunoSEQ multiplex PCR, while the TCRdb copy is restricted to in-frame clones and leaves out a portion. Of over 400,000 clones detected, approximately 92% appear once; the ten largest clones hold around 2.5%. V lost 1 base to trimming and J lost 5 bases; unmatched junction nucleotides: 3. CDR1 is GTSNPN, CDR2 SVGIG, per germline (reference sequence). The CDR3 is 13 residues long.

The genes are TRBV30 and TRBJ1-2, with 8 bases fitting TRBD1. This receptor was taken from a person aged 18-65 years who received the Ad26.COV2.S COVID-19 vaccine or a placebo. Source: peripheral blood, taken in a trial of Ad26.COV2.S vaccine versus placebo. The CDR3 here is CAWSGQGLYGYTF. The DNA of the CDR3 is TGTGCCTGGAGTGGACAGGGGCTATATGGCTACACCTTC.